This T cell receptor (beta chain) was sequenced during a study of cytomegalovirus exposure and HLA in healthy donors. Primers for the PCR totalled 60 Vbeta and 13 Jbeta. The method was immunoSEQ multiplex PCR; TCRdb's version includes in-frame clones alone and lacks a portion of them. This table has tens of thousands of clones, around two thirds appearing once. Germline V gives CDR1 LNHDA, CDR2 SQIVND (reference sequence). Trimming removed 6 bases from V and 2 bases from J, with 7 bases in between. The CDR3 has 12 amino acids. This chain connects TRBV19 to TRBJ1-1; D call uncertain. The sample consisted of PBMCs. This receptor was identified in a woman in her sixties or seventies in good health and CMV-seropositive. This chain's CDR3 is CASSRHNTEAFF. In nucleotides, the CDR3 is TGTGCCAGTAGCCGACACAACACTGAAGCTTTCTTT.